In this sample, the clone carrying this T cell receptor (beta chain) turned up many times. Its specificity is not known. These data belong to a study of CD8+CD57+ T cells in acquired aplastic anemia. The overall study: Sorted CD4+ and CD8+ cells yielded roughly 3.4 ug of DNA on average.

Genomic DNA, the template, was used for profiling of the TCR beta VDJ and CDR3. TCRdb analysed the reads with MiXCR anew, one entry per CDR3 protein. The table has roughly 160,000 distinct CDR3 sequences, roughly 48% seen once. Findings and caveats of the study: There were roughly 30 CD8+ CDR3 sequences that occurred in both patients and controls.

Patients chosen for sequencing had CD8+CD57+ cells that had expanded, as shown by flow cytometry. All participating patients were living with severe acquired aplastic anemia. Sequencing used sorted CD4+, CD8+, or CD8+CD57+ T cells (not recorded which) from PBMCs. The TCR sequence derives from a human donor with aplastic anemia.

The DNA for the CDR3 is TGTGCCAGCAGTGCTAAGGGGGCCCACGAGCAGTACTTC. Its translation is CASSAKGAHEQYF. The chain employs TRBV6-1 and TRBJ2-7, with 7 positions matching TRBD1. The V gene's germline CDR1 is MNHNS and CDR2 SASEGT. The V gene end was trimmed by 4 bases and the J gene end by 5 bases; junction bases not matched to a gene: 5. This CDR3 comprises 13 residues.